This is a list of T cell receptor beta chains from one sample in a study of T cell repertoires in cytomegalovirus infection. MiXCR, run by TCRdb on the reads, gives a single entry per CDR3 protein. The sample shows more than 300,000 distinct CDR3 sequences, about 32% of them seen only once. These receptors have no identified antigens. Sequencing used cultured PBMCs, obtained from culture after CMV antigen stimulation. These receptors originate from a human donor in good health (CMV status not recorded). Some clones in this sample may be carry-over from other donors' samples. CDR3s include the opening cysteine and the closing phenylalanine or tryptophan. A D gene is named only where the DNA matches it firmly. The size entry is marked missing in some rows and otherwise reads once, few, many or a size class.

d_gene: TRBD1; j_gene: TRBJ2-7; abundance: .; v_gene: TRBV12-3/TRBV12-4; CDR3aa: CASRTGQGTYEQYF; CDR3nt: TGTGCCAGCAGAACGGGACAGGGTACCTACGAGCAGTACTTC
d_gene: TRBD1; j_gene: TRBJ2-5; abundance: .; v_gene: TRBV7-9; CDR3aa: CASSPDRERETQYF; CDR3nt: TGTGCCAGCAGCCCGGACAGGGAACGGGAGACCCAGTACTTC
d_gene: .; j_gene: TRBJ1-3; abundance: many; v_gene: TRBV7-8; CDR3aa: CASSLVEGVNTIYF; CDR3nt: TGTGCCAGCAGCTTAGTGGAGGGTGTAAACACCATATATTTT
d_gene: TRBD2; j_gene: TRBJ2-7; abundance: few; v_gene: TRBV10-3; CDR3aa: CAISRTSGSYEQYF; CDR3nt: TGTGCCATCAGCCGGACTAGCGGCTCCTACGAGCAGTACTTC
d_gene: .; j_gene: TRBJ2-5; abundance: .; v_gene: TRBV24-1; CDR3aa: CATSDSRVRQETQYF; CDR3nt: TGTGCCACCAGTGATTCCAGGGTCCGACAAGAGACCCAGTACTTC
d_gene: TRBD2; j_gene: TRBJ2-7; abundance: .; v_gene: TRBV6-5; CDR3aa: CASSYSRESSYEQYF; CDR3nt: TGTGCCAGCAGTTACTCGCGGGAGAGCTCCTACGAGCAGTACTTC
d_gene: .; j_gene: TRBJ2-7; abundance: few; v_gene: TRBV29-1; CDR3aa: CSVARDRNYEQYF; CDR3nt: TGCAGCGTTGCCCGGGACCGTAACTACGAGCAGTACTTC
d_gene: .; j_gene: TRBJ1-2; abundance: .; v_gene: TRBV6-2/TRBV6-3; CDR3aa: CASSSPFYGYTF; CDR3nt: TGTGCCAGCAGTTCCCCGTTCTATGGCTACACCTTC
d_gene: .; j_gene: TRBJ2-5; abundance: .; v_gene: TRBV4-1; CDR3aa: CASSQDRQAQETQYF; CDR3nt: TGCGCCAGCAGCCAAGACCGGCAGGCCCAAGAGACCCAGTACTTC
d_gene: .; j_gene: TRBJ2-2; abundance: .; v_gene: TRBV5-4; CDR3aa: CASSQGLADTGELFF; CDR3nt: TGTGCCAGCAGCCAAGGCTTAGCTGACACCGGGGAGCTGTTTTTT
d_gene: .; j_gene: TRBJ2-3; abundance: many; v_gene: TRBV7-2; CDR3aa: CASSRVDYTDTQYF; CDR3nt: TGTGCCAGCAGTCGAGTCGATTACACAGATACGCAGTATTTT
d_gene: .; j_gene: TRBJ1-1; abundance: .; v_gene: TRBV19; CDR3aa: CASSLQGWGTEAFF; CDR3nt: TGTGCCAGTAGTCTTCAGGGCTGGGGCACTGAAGCTTTCTTT
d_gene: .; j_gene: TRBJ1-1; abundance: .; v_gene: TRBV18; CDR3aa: CASSDRREGEAFF; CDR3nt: TGTGCCAGCTCAGACCGCAGGGAAGGTGAAGCTTTCTTT
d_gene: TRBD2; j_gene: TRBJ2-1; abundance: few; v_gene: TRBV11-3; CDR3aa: CASSPRVLASSNEQFF; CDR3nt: TGTGCCAGCAGCCCACGTGTACTAGCGAGCTCCAATGAGCAGTTCTTC
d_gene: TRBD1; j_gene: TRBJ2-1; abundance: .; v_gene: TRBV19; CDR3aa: CASSIEGTGGLNEQFF; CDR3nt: TGTGCCAGTAGTATAGAAGGGACAGGGGGCTTGAATGAGCAGTTCTTC
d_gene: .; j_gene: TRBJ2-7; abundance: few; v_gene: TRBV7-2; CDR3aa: CASSLGYPGGSYEQYF; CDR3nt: TGTGCCAGCAGCTTAGGATACCCCGGCGGCTCCTACGAGCAGTACTTC
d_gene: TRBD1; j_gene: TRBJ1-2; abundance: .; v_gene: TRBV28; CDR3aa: CASRRDRAYGYTF; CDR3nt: TGTGCCAGCAGAAGGGACAGGGCCTATGGCTACACCTTC
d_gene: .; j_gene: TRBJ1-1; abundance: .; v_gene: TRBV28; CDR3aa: CASSRLEAEAEAFF; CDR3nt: TGTGCCAGCAGCCGACTCGAAGCGGAGGCTGAAGCTTTCTTT
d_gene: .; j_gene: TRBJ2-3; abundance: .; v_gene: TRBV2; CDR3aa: CASSEALRSADTQYF; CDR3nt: TGTGCCAGCAGTGAAGCGCTTCGGAGTGCTGATACGCAGTATTTT
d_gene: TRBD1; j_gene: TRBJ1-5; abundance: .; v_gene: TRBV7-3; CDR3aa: CASSLNPGQGQPQHF; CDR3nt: TGTGCCAGCAGCTTAAACCCGGGACAGGGACAGCCCCAGCATTTT
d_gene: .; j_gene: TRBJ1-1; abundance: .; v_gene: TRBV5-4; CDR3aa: CASSLPGAEAFF; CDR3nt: TGTGCCAGCAGCTTGCCGGGCGCTGAAGCTTTCTTT
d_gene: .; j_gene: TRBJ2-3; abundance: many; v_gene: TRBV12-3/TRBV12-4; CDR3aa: CASSVQGASGDTQYF; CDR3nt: TGTGCCAGCAGTGTTCAAGGGGCTTCGGGAGATACGCAGTATTTT
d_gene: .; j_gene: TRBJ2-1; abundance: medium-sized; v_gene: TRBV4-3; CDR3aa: CASSQESTASYNEQFF; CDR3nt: TGCGCCAGCAGCCAAGAATCCACAGCCTCCTACAATGAGCAGTTCTTC
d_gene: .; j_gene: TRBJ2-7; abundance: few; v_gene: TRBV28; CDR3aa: CASRRGSGSEQYF; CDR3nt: TGTGCCAGTCGTAGGGGGAGCGGCAGCGAGCAGTACTTC
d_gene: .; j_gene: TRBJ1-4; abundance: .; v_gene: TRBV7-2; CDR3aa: CASSLNAGEKLFF; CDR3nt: TGTGCCAGCAGCTTAAACGCAGGGGAAAAACTGTTTTTT
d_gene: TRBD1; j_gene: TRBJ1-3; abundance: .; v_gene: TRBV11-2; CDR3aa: CASSLRTGSSGNTIYF; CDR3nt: TGTGCCAGCAGCCTTCGGACAGGCAGCTCTGGAAACACCATATATTTT
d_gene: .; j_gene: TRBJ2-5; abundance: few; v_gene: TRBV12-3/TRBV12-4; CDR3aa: CASTLMSGETQYF; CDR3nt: TGTGCCAGCACTTTAATGTCGGGAGAGACCCAGTACTTC
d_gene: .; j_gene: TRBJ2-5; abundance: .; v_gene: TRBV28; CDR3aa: CASRGGEGGRETQYF; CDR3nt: TGTGCCAGCAGGGGGGGAGAGGGAGGAAGAGAGACCCAGTACTTC
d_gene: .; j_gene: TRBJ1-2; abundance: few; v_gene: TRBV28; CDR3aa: CASSLDGGSGVLYGYTF; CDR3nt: TGTGCCAGCAGTTTGGATGGGGGGTCAGGGGTCCTCTATGGCTACACCTTC
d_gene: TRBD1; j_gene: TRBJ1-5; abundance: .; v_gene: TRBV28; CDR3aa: CASRSPGQSSYSNQPQHF; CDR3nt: TGTGCCAGCAGAAGCCCGGGACAGAGCAGTTATAGCAATCAGCCCCAGCATTTT
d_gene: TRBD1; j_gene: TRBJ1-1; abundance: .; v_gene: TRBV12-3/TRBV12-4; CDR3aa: CASRTGINTEAFF; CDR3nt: TGTGCCAGCAGGACAGGGATAAACACTGAAGCTTTCTTT
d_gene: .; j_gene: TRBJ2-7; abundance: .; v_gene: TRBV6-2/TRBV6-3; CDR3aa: CASSYDRLYEQYF; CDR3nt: TGTGCCAGCAGTTACGACAGACTATACGAGCAGTACTTC
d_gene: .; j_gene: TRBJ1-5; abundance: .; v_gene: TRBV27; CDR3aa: CASPCTPCPGGQPQHF; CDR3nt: TGTGCCAGCCCTTGCACACCCTGTCCGGGGGGTCAGCCCCAGCATTTT
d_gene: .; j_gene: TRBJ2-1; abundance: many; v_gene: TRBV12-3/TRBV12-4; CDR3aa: CASSLARGAGYNEQFF; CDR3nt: TGTGCCAGCAGTCTAGCGAGAGGGGCGGGGTACAATGAGCAGTTCTTC
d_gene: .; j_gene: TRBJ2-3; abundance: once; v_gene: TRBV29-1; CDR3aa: CSVATVAELQYF; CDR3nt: TGCAGCGTGGCCACAGTAGCGGAGCTGCAGTATTTT
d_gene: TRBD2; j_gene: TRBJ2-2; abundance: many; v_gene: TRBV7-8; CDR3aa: CASSATGLANTGELFF; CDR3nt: TGTGCCAGCAGCGCAACCGGACTAGCTAACACCGGGGAGCTGTTTTTT
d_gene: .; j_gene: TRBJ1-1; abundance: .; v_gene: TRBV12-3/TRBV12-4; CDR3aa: CASSSHQKNTEAFF; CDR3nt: TGTGCCAGCAGTTCACACCAGAAGAACACTGAAGCTTTCTTT
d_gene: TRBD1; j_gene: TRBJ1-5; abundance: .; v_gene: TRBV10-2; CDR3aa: CASSTSGQGRNQPQHF; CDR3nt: TGCGCCAGCAGTACCTCCGGACAGGGGCGAAATCAGCCCCAGCATTTT
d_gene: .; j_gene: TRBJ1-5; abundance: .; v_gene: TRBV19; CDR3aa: CAARTGYNQPQHF; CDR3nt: TGTGCAGCAAGGACCGGTTACAATCAGCCCCAGCATTTT
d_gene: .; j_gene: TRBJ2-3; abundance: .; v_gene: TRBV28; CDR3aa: CASSLLAVGGDTQYF; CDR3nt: TGTGCCAGCAGTCTGTTAGCGGTTGGGGGGGATACGCAGTATTTT
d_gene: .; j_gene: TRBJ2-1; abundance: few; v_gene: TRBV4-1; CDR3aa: CASSQDRGRNEQFF; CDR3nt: TGCGCCAGCAGCCAAGATAGGGGCCGGAATGAGCAGTTCTTC
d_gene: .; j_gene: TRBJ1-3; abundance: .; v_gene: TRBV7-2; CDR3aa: CASSSTGRNGNTIYF; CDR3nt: TGTGCCAGCAGCTCCACAGGGCGGAATGGAAACACCATATATTTT
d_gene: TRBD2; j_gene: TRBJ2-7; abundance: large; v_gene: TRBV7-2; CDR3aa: CASSTLAGTWEQYF; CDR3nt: TGTGCCAGCAGCACCCTAGCGGGTACATGGGAGCAGTACTTC
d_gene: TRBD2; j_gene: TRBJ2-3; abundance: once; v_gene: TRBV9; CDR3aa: CASSVDPLAGVRDTQYF; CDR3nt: TGTGCCAGCAGCGTAGACCCACTAGCGGGAGTACGAGATACGCAGTATTTT
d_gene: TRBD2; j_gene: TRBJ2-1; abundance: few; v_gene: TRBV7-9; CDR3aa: CASSLRASGNDEQFF; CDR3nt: TGTGCCAGCAGCTTACGGGCTAGCGGGAACGATGAGCAGTTCTTC
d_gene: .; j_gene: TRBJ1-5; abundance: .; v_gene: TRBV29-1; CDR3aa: CSVERGNQPQHF; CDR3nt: TGCAGCGTTGAGAGGGGGAATCAGCCCCAGCATTTT
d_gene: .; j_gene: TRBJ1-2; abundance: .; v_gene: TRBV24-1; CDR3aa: CATSDGVINYGYTF; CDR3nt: TGTGCCACCAGTGATGGGGTGATCAACTATGGCTACACCTTC
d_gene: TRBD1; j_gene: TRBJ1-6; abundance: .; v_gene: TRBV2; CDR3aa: CASRMTGYNSPLHF; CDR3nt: TGTGCCAGCAGGATGACAGGGTATAATTCACCCCTCCACTTT
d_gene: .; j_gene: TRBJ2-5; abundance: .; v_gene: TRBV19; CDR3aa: CASSEKGETQYF; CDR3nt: TGTGCCAGTAGTGAAAAGGGGGAGACCCAGTACTTC
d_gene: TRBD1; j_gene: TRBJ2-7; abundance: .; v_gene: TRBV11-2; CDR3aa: CASSFGLRQGVEQYF; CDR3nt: TGTGCCAGCAGCTTCGGTCTCAGACAGGGAGTCGAGCAGTACTTC
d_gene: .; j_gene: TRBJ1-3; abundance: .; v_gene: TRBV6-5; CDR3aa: CASSPLRTASSGNTIYF; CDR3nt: TGTGCCAGCAGTCCCCTTCGGACCGCTAGCTCTGGAAACACCATATATTTT
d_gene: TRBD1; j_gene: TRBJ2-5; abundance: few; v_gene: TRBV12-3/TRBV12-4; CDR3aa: CASSAPGTGRQETQYF; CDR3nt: TGTGCCAGCAGTGCGCCCGGGACAGGGAGGCAAGAGACCCAGTACTTC
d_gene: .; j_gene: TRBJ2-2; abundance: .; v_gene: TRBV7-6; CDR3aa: CASSRGPMTNTGELFF; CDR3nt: TGTGCCAGCAGCCGAGGACCAATGACGAACACCGGGGAGCTGTTTTTT